The clone carrying this TCR beta chain has more than one count but fewer than ten. The antigen is not known. After removal of 0 bases from V and 5 bases from J, the junction contained 7 bases not matched to a gene. The CDR3 length is 16 residues. Per the germline V gene, CDR1 is SGDLS and CDR2 is YYNGEE. This sample is part of a study of cytomegalovirus exposure and HLA in healthy donors. Findings and caveats of the study: Across all donors, roughly uniform sequencing depth was an assumption of the presence/absence analyses. Differences between HLA loci emerged in a later analysis of TCR association rates, with DRB1 most and HLA-C fewest.

It was with 60 Vbeta and 13 Jbeta primers that the PCR ran. Methods used by the authors: Among the unique TCR beta chains that a later analysis counted, about 84 million in all, 10 million to 14 million were shared. TCRdb's table, derived via immunoSEQ multiplex PCR, lists solely in-frame clones and lacks some. The V and J calls and the clone size are those of that table, but D and trimming were determined from the DNA. The profile covers 70,000 to 95,000 clones, with roughly 77% appearing a single time and over 12% taken by the ten largest. The TCR comes from a woman aged 40 to 50 in good health and CMV-seropositive. The rearrangement links TRBV9 to TRBJ2-5; TRBD1 matches 10 bases. Input material: PBMCs. DNA of the CDR3: TGTGCCAGCAGCGTAGCTACGGACAGGGGGAGGGAGACCCAGTACTTC. Translation: CASSVATDRGRETQYF.